This entry concerns a single T cell receptor (beta chain). Its specificity is unknown. The CDR3 runs to 15 residues. CDR1 SNHLY and CDR2 FYNNEI come from the germline V gene. V lost 2 bases and J 1 base, leaving 11 bases between the germline ends. The data were obtained in a study of a mutant IDH1 vaccine in newly diagnosed glioma. Study summary: Vaccine dosing followed radiotherapy by 4-6 weeks, or accompanied temozolomide cycles.

Specified time point: week 11, during vaccination. Every vaccination contained 300 ug of the mutant IDH1 20-mer peptide and was paired with topical imiquimod. Profiled with immunoSEQ multiplex PCR; TCRdb holds only in-frame clones, not every one. Here the sample spans around 53,000 clones, roughly nine tenths being singletons. Sequences were derived from PBMCs, sampled from a glioma patient whose treatment included an IDH1 peptide vaccine. The origin of this receptor is a man aged 45-65 years with glioma. The rearrangement uses TRBV2 and TRBJ1-1, with D perhaps matching TRBD1 (6 bases). The CDR3: CASSERQAKNTEAFF. For the CDR3, the DNA is TGTGCCAGCAGTGAAAGACAGGCTAAGAACACTGAAGCTTTCTTT. Filled out from reference TRBV2 and TRBJ1-1, the complete variable domain reads EPEVTQTPSHQVTQMGQEVILRCVPISNHLYFYWYRQILGQKVEFLVSFYNNEISEKSEIFDDQFSVERPDGSNFTLKIRSTKLEDSAMYFCASSERQAKNTEAFFGQGTRLTVV.